Listed here is a single T cell receptor beta chain. Sequencing used immunoSEQ multiplex PCR; TCRdb keeps in-frame clones, though not all of them. This sample carries fewer than 85,000 clones, around 93% of them seen once, and the ten largest clones take 2.8%. The data are from a study of control samples from healthy donors and cancer patients. V trimming: 0 bases; J trimming: 2 bases; junction bases outside the gene matches: 4. This CDR3 has 15 amino acids. Germline V gene sequence: CDR1 SGHRS, CDR2 YFSETQ. The chain joins TRBV5-1 to TRBJ1-2; 7 bases map to TRBD1. This clonotype was sampled from a woman younger than 45 in good health. Sequencing was performed on blood. Written as DNA, the CDR3 is TGCGCCAGCAGCTTGGGCGGCAGGGGGAACTATGGCTACACCTTC. This codes for CASSLGGRGNYGYTF.